This passage covers 26 T cell receptor beta chains from one sample sequenced in a study of early T cells in non-severe SARS-CoV-2 infection. One entry per CDR3 protein, called by TCRdb with MiXCR from the 5' RACE reads. The profile shows some 50,000 distinct CDR3 sequences, around 9.1% of them singletons. Sequenced sample: whole blood. All receptors come from an adult who was a healthcare worker with PCR-confirmed SARS-CoV-2 infection or an uninfected control (not recorded which).

This clonotype has only one observation. The gene calls are TRBV7-2 and TRBJ1-3; D is undetermined. There are 15 residues in the CDR3. Between the trimmed V and J ends, which lost 1 base and 8 bases, there was a span of 15 bases. Germline loops: CDR1 SGHTA, CDR2 FQGNSA. In DNA, the CDR3 is TGTGCCAGCAGCTTAGAATCCCCCGGGGTAGACACCATATATTTT. Its translation is CASSLESPGVDTIYF.

This clonotype was picked up many times. The V call is TRBV18, the J call TRBJ1-1, with D possibly being TRBD1 (5 bases). The CDR3 runs 12 residues. The ends were cut back, 3 bases at V and 3 bases at J, with 5 bases in the middle. CDR1 and CDR2 (germline): KGHSH, LQKENI. CDR3 protein: CASSPGDTEAFF. DNA of the CDR3: TGTGCCAGCTCACCGGGGGACACTGAAGCTTTCTTT.

This clonotype was recorded a few times. The germline gene is not matched at one end of the junction; a read error may be the cause. This chain joins TRBV11-2 and TRBJ2-2; 8 bases fit TRBD1. The CDR3 length is 15 residues. Germline loops: CDR1 SGHAT, CDR2 FQNNGV. Here the CDR3 reads CASSGQGLNTGELFF. DNA for the CDR3: TGTGCCAGCAGCGGACAGGGTTTAAACACGGGGGAGCTGTTTTTT. The full variable domain, its missing parts supplied by reference TRBV11-2 and TRBJ2-2, is EAGVAQSPRYKIIEKRQSVAFWCNPISGHATLYWYQQILGQGPKLLIQFQNNGVVDDSQLPKDRFSAERLKGVDSTLKIQPAKLEDSAVYLCASSGQGLNTGELFFGEGSRLTVL.

This clonotype was picked up a small number of times. The V gene is TRBV5-1, the J gene TRBJ2-3; 11 bases match TRBD2. J was trimmed by 4 bases and V by 0 bases; bases with no gene match: 7. CDR3 length equals 17 residues. Germline CDR1 SGHRS, CDR2 YFSETQ. The CDR3 is CASSLAGLAGGPDTQYF. Written as DNA, the CDR3 is TGCGCCAGCAGCTTGGCCGGTCTAGCGGGAGGTCCAGATACGCAGTATTTT. The full variable domain, with the rest looked up from reference TRBV5-1 and TRBJ2-3, is KAGVTQTPRYLIKTRGQQVTLSCSPISGHRSVSWYQQTPGQGLQFLFEYFSETQRNKGNFPGRFSGRQFSNSRSEMNVSTLELGDSALYLCASSLAGLAGGPDTQYFGPGTRLTVL.

The genes are TRBV6-2 or TRBV6-3 and TRBJ2-3; 8 bases are a match to TRBD2. The J segment lost 1 base and the V segment lost 11 bases, leaving 5 bases of the junction unmatched. CDR1 MNHEY and CDR2 SVGEGT come from the germline V gene. The CDR3 length is 13 residues. Here the CDR3 DNA reads TGTGCCGCCGGGAGGGCCGGCACAGATACGCAGTATTTT. This translates into CAAGRAGTDTQYF.

This clonotype was counted many times. The rearrangement uses TRBV5-5 and TRBJ2-1; 7 bases map to TRBD1. CDR3 size: 14 residues. CDR1 SGHKS and CDR2 YYEKEE come from the germline V gene (reference sequence). V lost 3 bases, J lost 5 bases, and 5 bases stayed unmatched. In DNA form, the CDR3 reads TGTGCCAGCAGCTCGCGGACAGGAAACAATGAGCAGTTCTTC. This sequence encodes CASSSRTGNNEQFF.

As regards this clonotype: This may stem from a read error, because a much larger clone lies one nucleotide away. This chain uses TRBV7-6 with TRBJ2-3, with TRBD2 matching 11 bases. CDR3 size: 15 residues. Germline lookup yields CDR1 SGHVS and CDR2 FNYEAQ. The chain's CDR3 is CVSSSLAGGVDTQYF. Here the CDR3 DNA reads TGTGTCAGCAGCTCTCTAGCGGGAGGCGTAGATACGCAGTATTTT.

In its sample, this clonotype was seen a few times. The chain uses TRBV29-1 and TRBJ2-7; 9 bases fit TRBD1. Germline values: CDR1 SQVTM, CDR2 ANQGSEA. This CDR3 is 12 amino acids long. V dropped 5 bases and J dropped 5; count of bases not matched to a gene: 4. This chain's CDR3 is CSVLGQGDEQYF. In nucleotides, the CDR3 is TGCAGCGTTCTGGGACAGGGAGACGAGCAGTACTTC.

V usage is TRBV6-5 and J usage is TRBJ2-3; D ambiguous. The CDR3 spans 15 residues. Trimming took off 0 bases at V and 2 bases at J, with 9 bases between the two ends. From germline, CDR1 is MNHEY and CDR2 SVGAGI. The CDR3 bases are TGTGCCAGCAGTTACTCTATTGAAAACACAGATACGCAGTATTTT. It translates to CASSYSIENTDTQYF.

In this sample, this clonotype turned up many times. The chain employs TRBV28 and TRBJ2-2, with D unresolved. V lost 2 bases and J lost 5, with 18 bases in between. The CDR3 loop spans 17 amino acids. Germline V gives CDR1 MDHEN, CDR2 SYDVKM. CDR3 sequence: CASSLGHILPVTGELFF. The CDR3 nucleotides are TGTGCCAGCAGTTTAGGCCATATACTCCCAGTGACCGGGGAGCTGTTTTTT.

Turning to this clonotype: A much larger clone differs from this one at a single base, so this may be a read error. The chain employs TRBV5-5 and TRBJ1-1; D might be TRBD1 (5 bases). This CDR3 region has 14 residues. Germline CDR1 is SGHKS and CDR2 is YYEKEE (reference sequence). V was pared by 3 bases and J by 7 bases, with 16 bases between. CDR3 nucleotide sequence: TGTGCCAGCAGCTGGATTACAAGGGGCGGTGAAGCTTTCTTT. Its protein product is CASSWITRGGEAFF.

This clonotype has a count of ten or more. For the CDR3, the DNA is TGTGCCTGGAATAGGGGTCTCGTATCGGATGGCTACACCTTC. The encoded protein is CAWNRGLVSDGYTF. The chain uses TRBV30 and TRBJ1-2, with D maybe TRBD1 (5 bases). Germline values: CDR1 GTSNPN, CDR2 SVGIG (reference sequence). The CDR3 extends over 14 amino acids. The V gene lost 4 bases and the J gene lost 6 bases, with 18 bases spanning the gap.

This clonotype was recorded many times. J is TRBJ1-5 and V is TRBV19; the D gene is possibly TRBD1 (5 bases). From germline, CDR1 is LNHDA and CDR2 SQIVND (reference sequence). Trimming took 4 bases from V and 4 from J, leaving 14 bases between them. This CDR3 region has 15 residues. The CDR3 spells CASSNTGNLNQPQHF. The CDR3 DNA reads as TGTGCCAGTAGTAATACAGGTAACCTTAATCAGCCCCAGCATTTT.

This clonotype was observed at least ten times. The chain employs TRBV10-3 and TRBJ1-1; no reliable D call. Germline V gives CDR1 ENHRY, CDR2 SYGVKD. Trimming cost V 7 bases and J 1 base, with 10 bases left between them. There are 13 residues in the CDR3. The CDR3 reads CAITAVGNTEAFF. The CDR3 region has the DNA TGTGCCATCACCGCCGTGGGGAACACTGAAGCTTTCTTT.

This clonotype has a count of ten or more. This rearrangement joins TRBV19 to TRBJ2-1, with TRBD2 matching over 8 bases. The CDR3 extends over 15 amino acids. The trim removed 5 bases at V and 6 bases at J, leaving 9 bases unmatched. Germline V gene lookup returns CDR1 LNHDA and CDR2 SQIVND (reference sequence). CDR3 nucleotides: TGTGCCAGTAGTTCTCCGGGGGGGCTCGGCAATGAGCAGTTCTTC. Translation: CASSSPGGLGNEQFF.

The table lists this clonotype with many counts. The chain links TRBV7-2 to TRBJ1-1; TRBD1 might be the D (5 bases). Trimming removed 0 bases at V and 4 bases at J, with 9 bases between. The length of the CDR3 is 14 residues. CDR1 and CDR2 from the germline V gene are SGHTA and FQGNSA. CDR3 in amino acids: CASSLALGVTEAFF. The CDR3 DNA reads as TGTGCCAGCAGCTTAGCGTTGGGGGTCACTGAAGCTTTCTTT.

In its sample, this clonotype was seen many times. In nucleotides, the CDR3 is TGTGCCATCAGCTTAAGGGATGGCGAGCAGTACTTC. Translation gives CAISLRDGEQYF. J is TRBJ2-7 and V is TRBV10-3; no reliable D call. V dropped 6 bases and J dropped 6 bases, with 12 bases sitting between them. CDR3 length equals 12 residues. Germline CDR1 reads ENHRY; CDR2 reads SYGVKD.

The chain recombines TRBV14 with TRBJ1-2; D remains unclear. CDR1 is SGHDN and CDR2 is FVKESK in the germline V gene. The V end was cut by 0 bases, the J end by 0 bases, with 11 bases between. CDR3 size: 16 residues. CDR3 DNA sequence: TGTGCCAGCAGCCAAGAAAATTTTGGGTCTAACTATGGCTACACCTTC. This encodes CASSQENFGSNYGYTF.

This clonotype was picked up many times. The V gene is TRBV7-2, the J gene TRBJ2-1; 10 bases map to TRBD2. CDR3 size: 16 residues. The germline V gene has CDR1 SGHTA and CDR2 FQGNSA. With 5 bases clipped from V and 8 bases from J, the junction kept 12 bases outside the gene matches. CDR3 in DNA: TGTGCCAGCAGCGCTACTAGCGGGATGCCACTATATGAGCAGTTCTTC. The encoded protein is CASSATSGMPLYEQFF.

By share of the sample, this clonotype is medium-sized. The chain uses TRBV11-2 and TRBJ2-3; D assignment may be TRBD1 or TRBD2 (7 bases each). The V end was cut by 4 bases, the J end by 6 bases, with 14 bases between. The CDR3 runs to 14 residues. Per the germline V gene, CDR1 is SGHAT and CDR2 is FQNNGV. This CDR3 reads CASSSGTAGDTQYF. For the CDR3, the DNA is TGTGCCAGCAGCTCCGGGACAGCGGGGGATACGCAGTATTTT.

This clonotype was observed a handful of times. The rearrangement joins TRBV12-3 or TRBV12-4 to TRBJ2-3; D is perhaps TRBD2 (6 bases). Trimming took off 3 bases at V and 5 bases at J, with 12 bases between the two ends. This CDR3 region has 14 residues. This CDR3 is CASSFGGAEDTQYF. The CDR3 coding sequence is TGTGCCAGCAGTTTCGGAGGGGCTGAAGATACGCAGTATTTT.

This clonotype showed up many times. This chain links TRBV5-4 with TRBJ2-1, with D uncertain. Trimming took 2 bases from V and 0 from J, leaving 9 bases between them. CDR1 and CDR2 (germline): SGHNT, YYREEE (reference sequence). The CDR3 length is 15 residues. This CDR3 reads CASSFGSFSYNEQFF. The CDR3 nucleotides read TGTGCCAGCAGCTTTGGGTCGTTCTCCTACAATGAGCAGTTCTTC.

The chain couples TRBV3-1 to TRBJ2-4, with unresolved D. CDR1 and CDR2 from the germline V gene are LGHDT and YNNKEL (reference sequence). The CDR3 is 14 residues long. With 6 bases removed from V and 0 bases from J, the gap between germline ends came to 9 bases. For the CDR3, the DNA is TGTGCCAGCAGTTCAGAAATAGCCAAAAACATTCAGTACTTC. Translating it yields CASSSEIAKNIQYF.

This clonotype was found a few times. The J gene is TRBJ2-3, the V gene TRBV20-1, with no clear D. Trimming removed 2 bases from V and 3 bases from J, with 9 bases in between. The CDR3 consists of 13 residues. Germline values: CDR1 DFQATT, CDR2 SNEGSKA (reference sequence). The chain's CDR3 is CSARHRATDTQYF. In DNA form, the CDR3 reads TGCAGTGCTAGACATCGGGCAACAGATACGCAGTATTTT.

By share, this clonotype ranks as medium-sized. The genes are TRBV7-8 and TRBJ2-7; D possibly corresponds to TRBD1 (5 bases). The germline V gene encodes CDR1 SGHVS and CDR2 FQNEAQ. V was cut by 1 base and J by 3 bases, with 13 bases left in between. The CDR3 runs to 15 residues. CDR3 sequence reads: CASSLESGYYYEQYF. Here the CDR3 DNA reads TGTGCCAGCAGCTTAGAGTCAGGGTATTACTACGAGCAGTACTTC.

The sample holds many counts of this clonotype. The chain recombines TRBV11-2 with TRBJ2-3; weak D call: TRBD1 (5 bases). Germline values: CDR1 SGHAT, CDR2 FQNNGV. This CDR3 spans 14 amino acids. Trimming cost V 2 bases and J 4 bases, with 10 bases left between them. CDR3 nucleotide sequence: TGTGCCAGCAGCTTATCCAGGGCCCCAGATACGCAGTATTTT. Translation gives CASSLSRAPDTQYF.